These T cell receptor beta chains were read from a single sample in a study of T cells after yellow fever vaccination. TCRdb ran MiXCR on the 5' RACE reads and lists one entry per CDR3 protein. This table has tens of thousands of distinct CDR3 sequences, about 6.6% appearing once. Sequenced material: PBMCs, either bulk or a sorted T-cell subset (CD4+, CD8+, memory, or dextramer-sorted; not recorded which), taken on the day of the first yellow fever vaccination. The receptors derive from a man between 18 and 35 years old who received the YFV17D yellow fever vaccine. Both conserved end residues are part of each CDR3. D genes are given only for firm matches. Where a row states a size, it is once, few, many or the class of an expanded clone; other rows omit it.

TRBJ2-1 | many | . | TRBV4-3 | CASSQELRWGQNEQFF | TGCGCCAGCAGCCAAGAATTACGGTGGGGGCAAAATGAGCAGTTCTTC
TRBJ2-3 | many | TRBD1 | TRBV5-1 | CASSHSRTGITDTQYF | TGCGCCAGCAGCCACTCAAGGACAGGGATCACAGATACGCAGTATTTT
TRBJ2-3 | many | . | TRBV7-9 | CASSNSYSTDTQYF | TGTGCCAGCAGCAACAGTTATAGCACAGATACGCAGTATTTT
TRBJ2-5 | many | . | TRBV29-1 | CSVRPGRFGETQYF | TGCAGCGTTCGACCGGGACGGTTTGGTGAGACCCAGTACTTC
TRBJ2-7 | many | . | TRBV6-2/TRBV6-3 | CASSSRTDEQYF | TGTGCCAGCAGTTCTCGGACGGACGAGCAGTACTTC
TRBJ1-6 | many | . | TRBV5-4 | CASSLDSVGHSPLHF | TGTGCCAGCAGCCTGGATTCGGTCGGGCATTCACCCCTCCACTTT
TRBJ2-7 | many | . | TRBV12-3/TRBV12-4 | CASSFGRTTYEQYF | TGTGCCAGCAGTTTCGGGCGGACCACCTACGAGCAGTACTTC
TRBJ1-5 | few | TRBD1 | TRBV20-1 | CSAPDRARNQPQHF | TGCAGTGCTCCCGACAGGGCGCGCAATCAGCCCCAGCATTTT
TRBJ1-5 | many | . | TRBV7-2 | CASSPTGFGQPQHF | TGTGCCAGCAGCCCCACGGGGTTCGGTCAGCCCCAGCATTTT
TRBJ2-7 | medium-sized | TRBD1 | TRBV7-8 | CASSLSSGTGNYEQYF | TGTGCCAGCAGCTTGAGCTCCGGGACAGGGAACTACGAGCAGTACTTC
TRBJ1-2 | few | . | TRBV12-3/TRBV12-4 | CASSFLSTWQGDGYTF | TGTGCCAGCAGTTTTCTCTCTACGTGGCAGGGAGATGGCTACACCTTC
TRBJ2-5 | many | . | TRBV7-9 | CASSLVASGETQYF | TGTGCCAGCAGCCTAGTAGCCTCTGGAGAGACCCAGTACTTC
TRBJ1-2 | . | TRBD1 | TRBV7-2 | CASSLVQGALNGYTF | TGTGCCAGCAGCTTAGTACAGGGGGCGCTAAATGGCTACACCTTC
TRBJ2-1 | many | TRBD2 | TRBV7-6 | CASSPGVAGGRGYNEQFF | TGTGCCAGCAGCCCCGGAGTAGCGGGGGGGCGAGGCTACAATGAGCAGTTCTTC
TRBJ1-2 | many | TRBD1 | TRBV12-3/TRBV12-4 | CASSLGDRAGYTF | TGTGCCAGCAGTTTAGGGGACAGGGCTGGCTACACCTTC